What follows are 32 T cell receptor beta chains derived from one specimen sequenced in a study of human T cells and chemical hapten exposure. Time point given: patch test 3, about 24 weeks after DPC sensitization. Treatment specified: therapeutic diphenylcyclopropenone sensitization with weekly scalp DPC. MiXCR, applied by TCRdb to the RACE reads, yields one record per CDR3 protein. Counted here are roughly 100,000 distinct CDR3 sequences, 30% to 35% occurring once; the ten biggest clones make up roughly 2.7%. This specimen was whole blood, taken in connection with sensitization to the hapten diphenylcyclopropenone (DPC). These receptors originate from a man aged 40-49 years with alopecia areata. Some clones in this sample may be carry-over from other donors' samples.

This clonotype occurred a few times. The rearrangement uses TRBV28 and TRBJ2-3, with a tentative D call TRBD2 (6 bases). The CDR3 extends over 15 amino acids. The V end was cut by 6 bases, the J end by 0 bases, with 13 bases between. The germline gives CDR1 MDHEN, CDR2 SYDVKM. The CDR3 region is CASSLSGTSTDTQYF. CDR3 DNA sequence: TGTGCCAGCAGCCTTAGCGGAACTAGCACAGATACGCAGTATTTT.

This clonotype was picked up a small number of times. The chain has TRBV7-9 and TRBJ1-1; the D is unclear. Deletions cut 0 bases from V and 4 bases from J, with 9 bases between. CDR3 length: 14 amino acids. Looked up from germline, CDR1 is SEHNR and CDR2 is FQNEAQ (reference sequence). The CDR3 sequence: CASSLAWAGTEAFF. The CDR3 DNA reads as TGTGCCAGCAGCTTAGCCTGGGCAGGCACTGAAGCTTTCTTT.

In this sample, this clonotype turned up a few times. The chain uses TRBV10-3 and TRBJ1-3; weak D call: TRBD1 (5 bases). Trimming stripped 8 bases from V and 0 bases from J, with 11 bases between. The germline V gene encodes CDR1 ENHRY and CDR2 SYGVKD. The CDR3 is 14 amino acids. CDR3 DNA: TGTGCCATCCATCCCCAGGGCTCTGGAAACACCATATATTTT. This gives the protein CAIHPQGSGNTIYF.

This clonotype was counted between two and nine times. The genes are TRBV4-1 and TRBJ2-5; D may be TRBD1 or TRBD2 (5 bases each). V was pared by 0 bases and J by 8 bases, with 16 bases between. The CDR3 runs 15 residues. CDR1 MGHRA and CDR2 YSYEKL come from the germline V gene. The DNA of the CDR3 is TGCGCCAGCAGCCAAGATGGGACGGGGTGGTTAACCCAGTACTTC. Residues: CASSQDGTGWLTQYF.

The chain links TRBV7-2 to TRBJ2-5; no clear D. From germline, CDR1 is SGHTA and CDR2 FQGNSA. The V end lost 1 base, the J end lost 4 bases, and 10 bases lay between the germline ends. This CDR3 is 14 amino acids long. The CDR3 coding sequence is TGTGCCAGCAGCTTAGACTCGTTCCTAGAGACCCAGTACTTC. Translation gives CASSLDSFLETQYF.

For the CDR3, the DNA is TGTGCCAGCAAAATCGGTGGGAATGCCGGGGAGCTGTTTTTT. Protein sequence: CASKIGGNAGELFF. The chain employs TRBV28 and TRBJ2-2, with D unclear. Trimming removed 7 bases from V and 6 bases from J, with 15 bases in between. The germline gives CDR1 MDHEN, CDR2 SYDVKM. This CDR3 comprises 14 residues.

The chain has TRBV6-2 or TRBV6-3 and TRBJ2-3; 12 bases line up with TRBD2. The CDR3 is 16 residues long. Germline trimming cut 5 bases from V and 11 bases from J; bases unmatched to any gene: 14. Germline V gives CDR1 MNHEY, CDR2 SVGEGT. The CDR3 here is CASSTRLAGDTRRQYF. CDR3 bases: TGTGCCAGCAGTACCCGACTAGCGGGAGACACCCGGCGGCAGTATTTT.

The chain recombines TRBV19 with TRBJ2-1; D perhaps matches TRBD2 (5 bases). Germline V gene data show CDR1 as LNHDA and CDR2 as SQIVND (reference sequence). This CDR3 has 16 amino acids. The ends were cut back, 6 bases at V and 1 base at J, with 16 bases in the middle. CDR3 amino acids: CASSIQEGFSYNEQFF. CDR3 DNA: TGTGCCAGTAGCATACAAGAGGGATTTTCCTACAATGAGCAGTTCTTC.

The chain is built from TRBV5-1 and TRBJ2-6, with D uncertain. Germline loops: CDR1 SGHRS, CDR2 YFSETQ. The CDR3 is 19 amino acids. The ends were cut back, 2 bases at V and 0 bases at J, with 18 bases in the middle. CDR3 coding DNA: TGCGCCAGCAGCTTAACGGTCCGAGCGTCCGGCTCTGGGGCCAACGTCCTGACTTTC. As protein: CASSLTVRASGSGANVLTF.

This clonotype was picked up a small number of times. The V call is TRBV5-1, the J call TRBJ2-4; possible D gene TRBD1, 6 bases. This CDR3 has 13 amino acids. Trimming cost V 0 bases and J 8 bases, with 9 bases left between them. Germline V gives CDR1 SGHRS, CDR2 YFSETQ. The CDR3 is CASSLEGGDIQYF. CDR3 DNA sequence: TGCGCCAGCAGCTTGGAAGGGGGAGACATTCAGTACTTC.

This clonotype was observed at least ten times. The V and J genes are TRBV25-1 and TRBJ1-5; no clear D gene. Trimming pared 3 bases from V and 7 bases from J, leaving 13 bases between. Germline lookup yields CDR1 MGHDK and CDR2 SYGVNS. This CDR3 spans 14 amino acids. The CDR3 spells CASSDEGSLQPQHF. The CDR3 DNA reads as TGTGCCAGCAGTGACGAGGGAAGCCTGCAGCCCCAGCATTTT.

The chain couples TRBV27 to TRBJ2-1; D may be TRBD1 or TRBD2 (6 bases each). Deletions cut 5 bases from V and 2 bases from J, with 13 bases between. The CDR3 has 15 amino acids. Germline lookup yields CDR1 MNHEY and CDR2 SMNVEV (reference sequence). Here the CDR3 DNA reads TGTGCCAGCAGTACTCCCGGGGGCGCCTACAATGAGCAGTTCTTC. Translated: CASSTPGGAYNEQFF.

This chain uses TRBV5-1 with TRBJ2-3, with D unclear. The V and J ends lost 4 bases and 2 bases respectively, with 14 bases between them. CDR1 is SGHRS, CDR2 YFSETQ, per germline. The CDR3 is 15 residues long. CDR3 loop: CASSRLSEITDTQYF. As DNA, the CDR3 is TGCGCCAGCAGCCGCTTATCCGAAATCACAGATACGCAGTATTTT.

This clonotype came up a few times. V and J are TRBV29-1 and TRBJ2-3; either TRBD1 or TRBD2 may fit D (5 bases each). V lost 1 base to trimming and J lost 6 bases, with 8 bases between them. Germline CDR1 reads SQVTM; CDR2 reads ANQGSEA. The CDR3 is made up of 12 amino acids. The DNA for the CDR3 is TGCAGCGTTGAAGGGGGGTCCGATACGCAGTATTTT. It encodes CSVEGGSDTQYF.

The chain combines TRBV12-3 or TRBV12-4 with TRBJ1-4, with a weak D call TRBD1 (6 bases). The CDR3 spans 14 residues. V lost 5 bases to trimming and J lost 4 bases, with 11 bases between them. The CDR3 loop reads CASSPRGGNEKLFF. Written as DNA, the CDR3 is TGTGCCAGCAGTCCCAGGGGAGGTAATGAAAAACTGTTTTTT.

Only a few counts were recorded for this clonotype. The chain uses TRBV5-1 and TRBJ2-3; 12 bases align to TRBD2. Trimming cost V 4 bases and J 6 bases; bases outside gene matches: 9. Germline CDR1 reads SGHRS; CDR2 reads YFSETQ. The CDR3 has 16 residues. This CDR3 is CASSPTSGRSGDTQYF. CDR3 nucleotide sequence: TGCGCCAGCAGCCCGACTAGCGGGAGATCCGGGGATACGCAGTATTTT.

The CDR3, as DNA: TGTGCCAGTAGGGTTAGCGGGGGGGGTATTGATGAGCAGTTCTTC. Its protein is CASRVSGGGIDEQFF. V and J are TRBV19 and TRBJ2-1, with 11 positions matching TRBD2. CDR1 LNHDA and CDR2 SQIVND come from the germline V gene (reference sequence). Unmatched junction bases numbered 9, after V lost 6 bases and J lost 8 bases. The CDR3 consists of 15 residues.

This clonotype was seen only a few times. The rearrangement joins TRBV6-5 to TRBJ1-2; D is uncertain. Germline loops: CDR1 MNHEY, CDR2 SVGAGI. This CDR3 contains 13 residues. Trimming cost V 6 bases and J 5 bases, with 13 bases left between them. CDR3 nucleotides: TGTGCCAGCAGCCCAGGAGGAGGGTATGGCTACACCTTC. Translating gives CASSPGGGYGYTF.

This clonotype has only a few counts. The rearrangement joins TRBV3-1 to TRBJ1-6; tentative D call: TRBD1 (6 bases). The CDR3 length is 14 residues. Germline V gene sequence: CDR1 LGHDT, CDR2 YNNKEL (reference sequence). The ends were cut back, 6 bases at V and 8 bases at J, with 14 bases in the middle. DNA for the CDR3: TGTGCCAGCAGTCCAGGGGCCTCGGATTCACCCCTCCACTTT. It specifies CASSPGASDSPLHF.

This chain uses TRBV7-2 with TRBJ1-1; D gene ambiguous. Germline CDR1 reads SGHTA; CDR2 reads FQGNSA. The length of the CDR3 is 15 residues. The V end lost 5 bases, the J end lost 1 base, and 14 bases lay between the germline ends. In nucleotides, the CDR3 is TGTGCCAGCAGCCGAGGAGTTTCACAGAACACTGAAGCTTTCTTT. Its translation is CASSRGVSQNTEAFF.

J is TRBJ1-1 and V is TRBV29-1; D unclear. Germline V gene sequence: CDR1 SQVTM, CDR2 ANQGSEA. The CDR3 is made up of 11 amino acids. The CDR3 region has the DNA TGCGGGATCGGGGAAGCTACTGAAGCTTTCTTT. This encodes CGIGEATEAFF.

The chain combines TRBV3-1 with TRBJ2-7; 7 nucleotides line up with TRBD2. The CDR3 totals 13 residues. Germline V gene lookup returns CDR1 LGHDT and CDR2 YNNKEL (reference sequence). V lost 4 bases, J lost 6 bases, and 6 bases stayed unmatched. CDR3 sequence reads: CASSRGGGVEQYV. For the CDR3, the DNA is TGTGCCAGCAGCCGGGGGGGGGGTGTCGAGCAGTACGTC.

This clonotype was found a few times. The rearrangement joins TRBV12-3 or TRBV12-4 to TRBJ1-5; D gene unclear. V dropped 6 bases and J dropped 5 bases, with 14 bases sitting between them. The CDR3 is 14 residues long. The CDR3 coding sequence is TGTGCCAGCAGGGAATCCCGAAGTGATCAGCCCCAGCATTTT. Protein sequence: CASRESRSDQPQHF.

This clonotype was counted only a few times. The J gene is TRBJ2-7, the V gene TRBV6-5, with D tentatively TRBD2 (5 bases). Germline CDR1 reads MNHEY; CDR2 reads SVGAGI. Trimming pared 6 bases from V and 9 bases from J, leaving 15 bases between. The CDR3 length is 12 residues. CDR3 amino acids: CASRDGVWVQYF. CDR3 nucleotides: TGTGCCAGCAGGGACGGGGTCTGGGTGCAGTACTTC.

For the CDR3, the DNA is TGTGCCAGCAGCTCACGGGACAGCTCCTACGAGCAGTACTTC. This translates into CASSSRDSSYEQYF. This chain connects TRBV13 to TRBJ2-7, with 7 positions matching TRBD1. CDR1 is PRHDT, CDR2 FYEKMQ, per germline (reference sequence). This CDR3 region has 14 residues. The ends lost 4 bases at V and 0 bases at J; junction bases unmatched: 3.

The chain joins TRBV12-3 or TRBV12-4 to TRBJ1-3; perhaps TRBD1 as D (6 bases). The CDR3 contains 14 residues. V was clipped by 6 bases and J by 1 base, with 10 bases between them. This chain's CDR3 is CASRDGQSGNTIYF. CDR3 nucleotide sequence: TGTGCCAGCAGGGACGGACAGTCTGGAAACACCATATATTTT.

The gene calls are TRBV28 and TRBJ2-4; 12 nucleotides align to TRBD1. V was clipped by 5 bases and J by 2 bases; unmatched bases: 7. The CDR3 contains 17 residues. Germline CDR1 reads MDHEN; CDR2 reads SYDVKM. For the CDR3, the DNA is TGTGCCAGCAGTCCCCCGGGACAGGGGGCTTCCAAAAACATTCAGTACTTC. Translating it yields CASSPPGQGASKNIQYF.

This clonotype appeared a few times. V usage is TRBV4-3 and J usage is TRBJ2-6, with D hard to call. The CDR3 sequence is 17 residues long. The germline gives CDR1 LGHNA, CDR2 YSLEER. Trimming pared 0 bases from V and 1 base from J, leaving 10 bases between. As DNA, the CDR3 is TGCGCCAGCAGCCAAGAAATGATGGGGTCTGGGGCCAACGTCCTGACTTTC. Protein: CASSQEMMGSGANVLTF.

The CDR3 sequence: CASSSLRGSDTQYF. The CDR3, as DNA: TGTGCCAGCAGCTCGCTAAGGGGGTCGGATACGCAGTATTTT. V is TRBV7-2 and J is TRBJ2-3, with D perhaps matching TRBD1 (6 bases). The CDR3 extends over 14 amino acids. Trimming shortened V by 4 bases and J by 6 bases, and 14 bases separated the two germline ends. In germline, CDR1 is SGHTA, CDR2 FQGNSA.

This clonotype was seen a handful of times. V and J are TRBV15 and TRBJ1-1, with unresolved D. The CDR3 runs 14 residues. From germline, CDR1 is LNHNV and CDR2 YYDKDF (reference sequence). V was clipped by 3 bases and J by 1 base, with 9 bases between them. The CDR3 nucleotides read TGTGCCACCAGCAGGAGGGAGCAGAACACTGAAGCTTTCTTT. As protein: CATSRREQNTEAFF.

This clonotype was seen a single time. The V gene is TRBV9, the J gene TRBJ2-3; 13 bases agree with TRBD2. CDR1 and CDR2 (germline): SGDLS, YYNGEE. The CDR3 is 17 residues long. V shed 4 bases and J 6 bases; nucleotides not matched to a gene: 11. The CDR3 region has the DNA TGTGCCAGCAGCACCGAGCAACTAGCGGGAGGGGCCGATACGCAGTATTTT. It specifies CASSTEQLAGGADTQYF.

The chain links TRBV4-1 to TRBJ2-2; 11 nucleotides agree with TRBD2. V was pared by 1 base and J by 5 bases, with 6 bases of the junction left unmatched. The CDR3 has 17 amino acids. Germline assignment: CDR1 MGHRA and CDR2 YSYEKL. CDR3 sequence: CASSQGRLAGFTGELFF. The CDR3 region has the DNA TGCGCCAGCAGCCAAGGGCGACTAGCGGGATTTACCGGGGAGCTGTTTTTT.